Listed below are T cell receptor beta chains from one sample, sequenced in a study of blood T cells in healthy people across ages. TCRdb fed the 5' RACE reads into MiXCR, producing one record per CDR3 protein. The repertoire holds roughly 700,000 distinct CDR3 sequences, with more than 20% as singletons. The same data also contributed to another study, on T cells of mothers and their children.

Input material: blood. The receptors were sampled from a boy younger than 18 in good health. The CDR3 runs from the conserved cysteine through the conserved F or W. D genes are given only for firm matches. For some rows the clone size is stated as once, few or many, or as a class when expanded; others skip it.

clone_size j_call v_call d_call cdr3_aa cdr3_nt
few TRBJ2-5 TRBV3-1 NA CASSQDWGRKIPETQYF TGTGCCAGCAGCCAAGATTGGGGGCGGAAAATCCCGGAGACCCAGTACTTC
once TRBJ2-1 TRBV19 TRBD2 CASKAGGRSYNEQFF TGTGCCAGTAAGGCGGGAGGGCGGTCCTACAATGAGCAGTTCTTC
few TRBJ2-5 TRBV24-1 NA CATSLTGSWYF TGTGCCACCAGTCTAACAGGGTCGTGGTACTTC
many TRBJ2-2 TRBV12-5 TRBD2 CASASGLAINTGELFF TGTGCTAGTGCCTCGGGACTAGCGATTAACACCGGGGAGCTGTTTTTT
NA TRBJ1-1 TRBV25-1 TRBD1 CASSGTGTRAFF TGTGCCAGCAGCGGGACAGGGACTAGGGCTTTCTTT
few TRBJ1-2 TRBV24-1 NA CATSDPVTVGGYTF TGTGCCACCAGTGACCCCGTAACGGTCGGCGGCTACACCTTC
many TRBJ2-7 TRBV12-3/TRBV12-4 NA CASSPRTEYEQYF TGTGCCAGCAGTCCGAGGACAGAATACGAGCAGTACTTC
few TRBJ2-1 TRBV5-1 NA CASGIQGNEQFF TGCGCCAGCGGCATCCAGGGAAATGAGCAGTTCTTC
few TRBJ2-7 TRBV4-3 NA CASSQGGGGYEQYF TGCGCCAGCAGCCAGGGGGGCGGGGGCTACGAGCAGTACTTC
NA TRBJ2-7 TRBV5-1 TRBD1 CASSSGTGNYEQYF TGCGCCAGCAGCTCGGGGACAGGGAACTACGAGCAGTACTTC
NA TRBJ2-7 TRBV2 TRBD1 CASKNTGTGPREQYF TGTGCCAGCAAAAACACCGGGACAGGACCACGGGAGCAGTACTTC
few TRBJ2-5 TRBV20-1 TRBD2 CSAARGLGGGETQYF TGCAGTGCGGCTCGAGGCTTGGGCGGGGGGGAGACCCAGTACTTC
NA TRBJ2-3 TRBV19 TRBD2 CASSIDLGLAERNTQYF TGTGCCAGTAGTATAGATCTCGGACTAGCGGAGAGGAATACGCAGTATTTT
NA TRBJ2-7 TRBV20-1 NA CSVFLAGEYEQYF TGCAGTGTTTTCTTGGCAGGCGAATACGAGCAGTACTTC
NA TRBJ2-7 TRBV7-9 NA CATRTGTEDYEQYF TGTGCCACCAGAACCGGGACTGAAGATTACGAGCAGTACTTC
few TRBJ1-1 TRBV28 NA CASSLRDRGGHTEAFF TGTGCCAGCAGTCTCCGGGACCGCGGGGGTCACACTGAAGCTTTCTTT
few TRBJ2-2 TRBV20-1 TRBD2 CSARDRGGPGELFF TGCAGTGCTAGAGACCGGGGGGGCCCCGGGGAGCTGTTTTTT
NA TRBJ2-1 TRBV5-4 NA CASSLESVDNNEQFF TGTGCCAGCAGCTTGGAATCGGTCGATAACAATGAGCAGTTCTTC
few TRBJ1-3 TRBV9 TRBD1 CASSVGEGATGNTIYF TGTGCCAGCAGCGTAGGGGAGGGGGCGACTGGAAACACCATATATTTT
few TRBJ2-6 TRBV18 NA CASSQGVTANSGANVLTF TGTGCCAGCTCACAGGGTGTGACAGCCAACTCTGGGGCCAACGTCCTGACTTTC
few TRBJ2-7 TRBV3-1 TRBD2 CASSLSLAGDYEQYF TGTGCCAGCAGCCTTTCGTTAGCGGGAGACTACGAGCAGTACTTC
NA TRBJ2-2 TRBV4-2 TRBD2 CASSSLAGGPTSGELFF TGTGCCAGCAGCTCCCTAGCGGGGGGGCCGACGTCCGGGGAGCTGTTTTTT
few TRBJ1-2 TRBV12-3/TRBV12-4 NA CASSLSWTGNYGYTF TGTGCCAGCAGTCTCTCCTGGACGGGCAACTATGGCTACACCTTC
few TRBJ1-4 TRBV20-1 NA CSARGAGEKLFF TGCAGTGCTAGAGGGGCTGGCGAAAAACTGTTTTTT
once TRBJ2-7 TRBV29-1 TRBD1 CSALRTGGHEQYF TGCAGCGCCCTCCGGACAGGGGGCCACGAGCAGTACTTC
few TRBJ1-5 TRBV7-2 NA CASSLARDSNQPQHF TGTGCCAGCAGTTTAGCGAGGGATAGCAATCAGCCCCAGCATTTT
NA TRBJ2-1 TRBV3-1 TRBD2 CASSHAAGNNEQFF TGTGCCAGCAGCCATGCAGCGGGAAACAATGAGCAGTTCTTC
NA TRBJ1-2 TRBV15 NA CATSRDRDLWSFGYGYTF TGTGCCACCAGCAGAGATCGGGACTTGTGGTCGTTCGGCTATGGCTACACCTTC
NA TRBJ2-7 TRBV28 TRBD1 CASSLPTGQGMLSYEQYF TGTGCCAGCAGTTTACCCACCGGACAGGGAATGCTTTCCTACGAGCAGTACTTC
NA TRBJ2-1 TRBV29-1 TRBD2 CSAEGPGGPDNEQFF TGCAGCGCTGAGGGACCGGGGGGGCCCGACAATGAGCAGTTCTTC
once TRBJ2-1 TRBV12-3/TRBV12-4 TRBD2 CASSPSGTSGANNEQFF TGTGCCAGCAGTCCCTCAGGGACTAGCGGGGCTAACAATGAGCAGTTCTTC
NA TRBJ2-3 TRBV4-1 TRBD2 CASSQAAGVLDTQYF TGCGCCAGCAGCCAAGCGGCGGGAGTGTTAGATACGCAGTATTTT
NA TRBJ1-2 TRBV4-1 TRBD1 CASSQIWDRFFVYGYTF TGCGCCAGCAGCCAAATCTGGGACAGATTCTTCGTCTATGGCTACACCTTC
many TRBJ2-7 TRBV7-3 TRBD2 CASSSTGGNSYEQYF TGTGCCAGCAGCTCTACGGGGGGGAACTCCTACGAGCAGTACTTC
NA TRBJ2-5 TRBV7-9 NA CASSLEASKETQYF TGTGCCAGCAGCTTAGAAGCTAGTAAAGAGACCCAGTACTTC
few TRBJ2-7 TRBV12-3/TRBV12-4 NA CASSSDPVRPTLSYEQYF TGTGCCAGCAGTTCCGATCCCGTGAGACCGACTCTCTCCTACGAGCAGTACTTC
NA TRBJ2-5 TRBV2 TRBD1 CASSKLGQGETQYF TGTGCCAGCAGTAAACTGGGACAGGGAGAGACCCAGTACTTC
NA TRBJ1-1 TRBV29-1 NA CSYTLTNTEAFF TGCAGCTACACACTGACTAACACTGAAGCTTTCTTT
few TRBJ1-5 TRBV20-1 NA CSANRPNQPQHF TGCAGTGCTAACAGGCCGAATCAGCCCCAGCATTTT
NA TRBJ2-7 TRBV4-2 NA CTSSQEPAFYEQYF TGTACCAGCAGCCAAGAGCCCGCATTCTACGAGCAGTACTTC
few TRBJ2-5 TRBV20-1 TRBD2 CSAKYLVTSRETQYF TGCAGTGCTAAGTATCTCGTGACTAGCAGGGAGACCCAGTACTTC
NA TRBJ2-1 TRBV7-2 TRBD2 CASSWPGLAGGSEQFF TGTGCCAGCAGCTGGCCGGGACTAGCTGGGGGAAGTGAGCAGTTCTTC
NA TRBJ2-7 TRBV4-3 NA CASSQDLGGLSYEQYF TGCGCCAGCAGCCAAGATTTAGGAGGTCTCTCCTACGAGCAGTACTTC
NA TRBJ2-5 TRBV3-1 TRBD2 CASSQDKLAGRGETQYF TGTGCCAGCAGCCAAGATAAGCTAGCGGGGAGAGGGGAGACCCAGTACTTC
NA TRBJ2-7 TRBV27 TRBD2 CASSAAGESYEQYF TGTGCCAGCAGTGCAGCGGGAGAGTCCTACGAGCAGTACTTC
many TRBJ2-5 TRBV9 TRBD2 CASSGLAGETQYF TGCGCCAGCAGTGGACTAGCGGGAGAGACCCAGTACTTC
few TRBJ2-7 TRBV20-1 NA CSANQNRLGTYEQYF TGCAGTGCTAACCAAAATCGGCTGGGGACCTACGAGCAGTACTTC
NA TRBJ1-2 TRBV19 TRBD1 CASTPTGDYGYTF TGTGCCAGTACTCCTACAGGGGACTATGGCTACACCTTC
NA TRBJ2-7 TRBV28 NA CASTLSPDSEQYF TGTGCCAGCACCCTTTCCCCTGACTCCGAGCAGTACTTC
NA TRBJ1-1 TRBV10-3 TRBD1 CAISEETGPPEAFF TGTGCCATCAGTGAGGAGACAGGGCCGCCTGAAGCTTTCTTT
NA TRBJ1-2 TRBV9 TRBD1 CARPTGQGNYGYTF TGTGCCAGACCGACGGGACAGGGGAACTATGGCTACACCTTC
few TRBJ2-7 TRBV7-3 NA CASSSQPSYEQYF TGTGCCAGCAGCTCCCAGCCTTCCTACGAGCAGTACTTC
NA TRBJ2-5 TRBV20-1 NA CSAGADRRETQYF TGCAGTGCTGGGGCGGACCGTCGAGAGACCCAGTACTTC